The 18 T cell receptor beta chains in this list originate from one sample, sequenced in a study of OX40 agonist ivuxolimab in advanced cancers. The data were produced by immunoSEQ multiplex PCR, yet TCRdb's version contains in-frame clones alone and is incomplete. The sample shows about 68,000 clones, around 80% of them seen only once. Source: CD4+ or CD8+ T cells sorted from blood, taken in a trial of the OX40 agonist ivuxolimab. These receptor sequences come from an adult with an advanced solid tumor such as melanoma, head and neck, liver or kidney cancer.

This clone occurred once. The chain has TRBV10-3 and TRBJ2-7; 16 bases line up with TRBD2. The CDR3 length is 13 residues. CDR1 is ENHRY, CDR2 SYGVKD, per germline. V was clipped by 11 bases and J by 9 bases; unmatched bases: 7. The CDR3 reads CASGLAGGPRQYF. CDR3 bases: TGTGCCTCGGGACTAGCGGGAGGGCCGCGGCAGTACTTC.

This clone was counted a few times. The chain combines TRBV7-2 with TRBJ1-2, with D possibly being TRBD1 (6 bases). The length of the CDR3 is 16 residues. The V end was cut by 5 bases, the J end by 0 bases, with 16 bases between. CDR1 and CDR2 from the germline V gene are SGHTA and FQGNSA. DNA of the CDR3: TGTGCCAGCAGCCCAAATGCAGGGGAAGCTAACTATGGCTACACCTTC. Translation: CASSPNAGEANYGYTF.

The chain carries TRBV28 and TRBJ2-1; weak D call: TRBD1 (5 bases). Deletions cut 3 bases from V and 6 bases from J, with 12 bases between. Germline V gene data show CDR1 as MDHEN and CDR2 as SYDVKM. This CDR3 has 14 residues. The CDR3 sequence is CASSFSDTFNEQFF. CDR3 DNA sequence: TGTGCCAGCAGTTTTTCGGACACTTTCAATGAGCAGTTCTTC.

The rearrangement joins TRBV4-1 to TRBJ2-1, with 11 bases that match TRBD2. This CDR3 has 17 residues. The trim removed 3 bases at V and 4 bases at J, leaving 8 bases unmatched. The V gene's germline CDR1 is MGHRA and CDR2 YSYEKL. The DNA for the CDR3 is TGCGCCAGCAGCCAGTACCTAGCGGGAGGTTTTTACAATGAGCAGTTCTTC. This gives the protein CASSQYLAGGFYNEQFF.

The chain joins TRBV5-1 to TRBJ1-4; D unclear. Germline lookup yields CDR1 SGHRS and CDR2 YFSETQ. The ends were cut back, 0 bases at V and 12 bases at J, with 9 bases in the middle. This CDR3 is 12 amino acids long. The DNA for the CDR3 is TGCGCCAGCAGCTTGGACTCCGAGGAACTGTTTTTT. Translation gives CASSLDSEELFF.

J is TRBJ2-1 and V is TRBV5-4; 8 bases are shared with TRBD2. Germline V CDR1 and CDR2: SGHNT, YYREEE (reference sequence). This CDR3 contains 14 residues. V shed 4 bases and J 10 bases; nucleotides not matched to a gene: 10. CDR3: CASSVKTSVTEQFF. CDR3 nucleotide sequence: TGTGCCAGCAGCGTTAAGACTAGCGTTACAGAGCAGTTCTTC.

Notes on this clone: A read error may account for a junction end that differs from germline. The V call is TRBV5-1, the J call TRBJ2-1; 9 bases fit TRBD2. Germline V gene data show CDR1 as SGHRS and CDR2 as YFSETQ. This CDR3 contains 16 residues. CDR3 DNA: TGCGCCAGCAGTTTGGGACTAGCCGGGAGGTGGGATGAGCAGTTCTTC. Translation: CASSLGLAGRWDEQFF.

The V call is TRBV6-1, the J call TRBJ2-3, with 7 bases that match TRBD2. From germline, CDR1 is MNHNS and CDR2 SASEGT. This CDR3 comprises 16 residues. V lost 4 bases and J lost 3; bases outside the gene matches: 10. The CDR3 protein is CASSGLAMISTDTQYF. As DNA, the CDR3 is TGTGCCAGCAGTGGACTAGCAATGATATCAACAGATACGCAGTATTTT.

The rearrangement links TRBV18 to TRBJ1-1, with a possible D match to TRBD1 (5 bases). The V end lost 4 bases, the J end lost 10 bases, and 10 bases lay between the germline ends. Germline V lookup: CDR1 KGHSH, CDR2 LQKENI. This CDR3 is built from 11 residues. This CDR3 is CASSQGKAAFF. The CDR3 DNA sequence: TGTGCCAGCTCACAGGGGAAAGCAGCTTTCTTT.

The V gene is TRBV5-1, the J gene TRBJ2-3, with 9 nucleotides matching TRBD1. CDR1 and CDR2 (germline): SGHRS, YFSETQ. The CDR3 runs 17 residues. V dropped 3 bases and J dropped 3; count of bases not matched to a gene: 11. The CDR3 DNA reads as TGCGCCAGCAGCTCCTACCCCGGGACAGGGAAAACAGATACGCAGTATTTT. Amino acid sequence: CASSSYPGTGKTDTQYF.

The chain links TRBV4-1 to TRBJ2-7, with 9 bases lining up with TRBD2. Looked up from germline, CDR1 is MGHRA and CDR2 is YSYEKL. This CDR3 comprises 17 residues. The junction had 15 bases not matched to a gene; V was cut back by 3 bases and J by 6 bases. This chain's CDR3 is CASSQLDLRREGAEQYF. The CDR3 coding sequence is TGCGCCAGCAGCCAGCTCGATCTGAGGCGGGAGGGCGCCGAGCAGTACTTC.

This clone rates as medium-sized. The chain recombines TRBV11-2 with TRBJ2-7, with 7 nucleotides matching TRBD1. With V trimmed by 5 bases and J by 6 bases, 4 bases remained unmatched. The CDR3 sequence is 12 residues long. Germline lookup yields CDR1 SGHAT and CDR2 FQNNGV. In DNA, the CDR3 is TGTGCCAGCAGCATACAGGGGTTCGAGCAGTACTTC. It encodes CASSIQGFEQYF.

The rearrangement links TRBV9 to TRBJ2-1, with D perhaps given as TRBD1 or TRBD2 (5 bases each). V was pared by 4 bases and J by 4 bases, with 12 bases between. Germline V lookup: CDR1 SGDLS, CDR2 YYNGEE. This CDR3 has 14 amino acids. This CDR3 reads CASSLGAGYNEQFF. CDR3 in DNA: TGTGCCAGCAGCTTGGGAGCAGGGTACAATGAGCAGTTCTTC.

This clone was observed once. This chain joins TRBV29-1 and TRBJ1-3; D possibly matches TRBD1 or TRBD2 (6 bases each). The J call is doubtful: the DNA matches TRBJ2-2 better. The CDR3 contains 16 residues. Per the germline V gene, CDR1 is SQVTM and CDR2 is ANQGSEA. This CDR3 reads CSVGGAPFMGTGELFF. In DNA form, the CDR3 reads TGCAGCGTTGGGGGGGCGCCGTTTATGGGCACCGGGGAGCTGTTTTTT.

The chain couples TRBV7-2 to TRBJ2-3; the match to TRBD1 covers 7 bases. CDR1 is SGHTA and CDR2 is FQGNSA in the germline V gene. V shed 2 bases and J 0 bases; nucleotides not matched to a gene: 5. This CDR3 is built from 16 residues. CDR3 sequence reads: CASSLRGQGSTDTQYF. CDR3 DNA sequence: TGTGCCAGCAGCTTAAGGGGGCAGGGTAGCACAGATACGCAGTATTTT.

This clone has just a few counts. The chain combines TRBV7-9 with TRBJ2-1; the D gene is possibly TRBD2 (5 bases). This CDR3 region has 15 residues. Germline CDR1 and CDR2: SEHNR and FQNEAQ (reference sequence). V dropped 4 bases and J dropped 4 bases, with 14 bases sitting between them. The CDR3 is CASSSTDSIYNEQFF. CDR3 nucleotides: TGTGCCAGCAGCTCCACGGACTCGATATACAATGAGCAGTTCTTC.

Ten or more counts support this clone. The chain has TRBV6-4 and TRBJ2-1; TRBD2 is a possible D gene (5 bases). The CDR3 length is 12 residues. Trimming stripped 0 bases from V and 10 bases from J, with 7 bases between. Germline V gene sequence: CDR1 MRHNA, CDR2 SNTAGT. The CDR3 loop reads CASSDSASEQFF. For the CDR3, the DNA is TGTGCCAGCAGTGACTCGGCTAGCGAGCAGTTCTTC.

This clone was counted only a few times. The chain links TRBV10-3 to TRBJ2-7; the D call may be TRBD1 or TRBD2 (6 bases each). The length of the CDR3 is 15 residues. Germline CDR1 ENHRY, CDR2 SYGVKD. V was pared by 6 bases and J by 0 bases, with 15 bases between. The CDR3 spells CAIRPGHGGSYEQYF. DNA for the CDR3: TGTGCCATCAGACCGGGACACGGGGGCTCCTACGAGCAGTACTTC.